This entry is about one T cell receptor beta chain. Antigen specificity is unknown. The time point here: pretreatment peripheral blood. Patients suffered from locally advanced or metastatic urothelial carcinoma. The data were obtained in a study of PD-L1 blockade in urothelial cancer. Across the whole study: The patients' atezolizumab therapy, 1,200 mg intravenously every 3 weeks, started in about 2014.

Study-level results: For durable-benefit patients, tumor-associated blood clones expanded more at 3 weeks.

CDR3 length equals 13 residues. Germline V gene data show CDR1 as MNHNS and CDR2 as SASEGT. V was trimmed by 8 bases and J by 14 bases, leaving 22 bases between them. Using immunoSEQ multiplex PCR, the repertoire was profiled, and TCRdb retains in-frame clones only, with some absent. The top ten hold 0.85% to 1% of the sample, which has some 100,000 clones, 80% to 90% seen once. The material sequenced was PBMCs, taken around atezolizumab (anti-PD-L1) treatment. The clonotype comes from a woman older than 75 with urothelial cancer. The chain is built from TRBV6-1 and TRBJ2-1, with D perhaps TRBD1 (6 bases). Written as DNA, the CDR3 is TGTGCCAGCGGATGGGGGCAGGGTCTGATCGAGTTCTTC. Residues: CASGWGQGLIEFF.